Shown below are 12 T cell receptor beta chains from a single sample sequenced in a study of OX40 agonist ivuxolimab in advanced cancers. Assay: immunoSEQ multiplex PCR; the TCRdb copy retains only in-frame clones and omits some. Of approximately 77,000 clones listed, around 81% are singletons. Specimen: CD4+ or CD8+ T cells sorted from blood, collected in a trial of the OX40 agonist ivuxolimab. The origin of the receptors is an adult with an advanced solid tumor such as melanoma, head and neck, liver or kidney cancer.

The chain is built from TRBV7-3 and TRBJ2-3; D ambiguous. CDR3 length: 13 residues. V lost 3 bases to trimming and J lost 0 bases, with 4 bases between them. CDR1 is SGHTA, CDR2 FQGTGA, per germline. CDR3 residues: CASSLGSTDTQYF. In DNA form, the CDR3 reads TGTGCCAGCAGCTTGGGGAGCACAGATACGCAGTATTTT.

This chain links TRBV4-2 with TRBJ1-2; D is possibly TRBD1 (6 bases). The CDR3 contains 14 residues. The V and J ends lost 2 bases and 8 bases respectively, with 15 bases between them. CDR1 and CDR2 (germline): LGHNA, YNFKEQ. The CDR3 here is CASSQLGGGGGYTF. In DNA, the CDR3 is TGTGCCAGCAGCCAACTGGGAGGGGGAGGCGGCTACACCTTC.

This rearrangement joins TRBV10-3 to TRBJ1-3; no definite D call. V was pared by 4 bases and J by 0 bases, with 7 bases between. The CDR3 length is 14 residues. Germline V gives CDR1 ENHRY, CDR2 SYGVKD. In DNA, the CDR3 is TGTGCCATCAGTGTAGAAAGCTCTGGAAACACCATATATTTT. Amino acids: CAISVESSGNTIYF.

Turning to this clone: Other DNA sequences within the sample encode an identical CDR3. The chain has TRBV7-9 and TRBJ2-7; D not certain. CDR3 length: 11 amino acids. Germline loops: CDR1 SEHNR, CDR2 FQNEAQ (reference sequence). V dropped 5 bases and J dropped 3 bases, with 5 bases sitting between them. DNA for the CDR3: TGTGCCAGCAGCCCCCTCTACGAGCAGTACTTC. It specifies CASSPLYEQYF.

The chain carries TRBV30 and TRBJ1-1; D remains unclear. CDR1 GTSNPN and CDR2 SVGIG come from the germline V gene (reference sequence). V was clipped by 4 bases and J by 0 bases, with 9 bases between them. The CDR3 length is 13 residues. CDR3 residues: CAWISEMNTEAFF. CDR3 in DNA: TGTGCCTGGATCTCTGAGATGAACACTGAAGCTTTCTTT. The entire variable domain, with the rest obtained from reference TRBV30 and TRBJ1-1, is as follows: SQTIHQWPATLVQPVGSPLSLECTVEGTSNPNLYWYRQAAGRGLQLLFYSVGIGQISSEVPQNLSASRPQDRQFILSSKKLLLSDSGFYLCAWISEMNTEAFFGQGTRLTVV.

This chain uses TRBV6-4 with TRBJ2-1, with TRBD2 matching 7 bases. Germline lookup yields CDR1 MRHNA and CDR2 SNTAGT. There are 15 residues in the CDR3. J gave up 7 bases and V 0 bases, and 6 bases lay outside the gene matches. The DNA of the CDR3 is TGTGCCAGCAGTGACTCTCCGACTAGCACTAATGAGCAGTTCTTC. This gives the protein CASSDSPTSTNEQFF.

For the CDR3, the DNA is TGTGCCAGCAGTTTGCAGGGCGATAATTCACCCCTCCACTTT. As protein: CASSLQGDNSPLHF. The chain recombines TRBV28 with TRBJ1-6, with a tentative D call TRBD1 (5 bases). V lost 3 bases and J lost 5, with 8 bases in between. The CDR3 contains 14 residues. The V gene's germline CDR1 is MDHEN and CDR2 SYDVKM.

V is TRBV18 and J is TRBJ2-7; TRBD2 agrees at 8 bases. Germline V gene sequence: CDR1 KGHSH, CDR2 LQKENI. The CDR3 length is 16 residues. V dropped 3 bases and J dropped 2; count of bases not matched to a gene: 9. The CDR3 reads CASSPLLAGGTYEQYF. The CDR3 DNA reads TGTGCCAGCTCACCCCTGCTAGCGGGTGGTACCTACGAGCAGTACTTC.

This chain uses TRBV28 with TRBJ2-2, with 9 bases that match TRBD2. J was trimmed by 7 bases and V by 5 bases; bases with no gene match: 14. Germline V gene data show CDR1 as MDHEN and CDR2 as SYDVKM. The CDR3 is 17 amino acids. CDR3 DNA sequence: TGTGCCAGCAGTCCCCCCCCCGGCGGGGGGGCTTACGGGGAGCTGTTTTTT. It is translated as CASSPPPGGGAYGELFF. Full variable domain (remainder filled in from reference TRBV28 and TRBJ2-2): DVKVTQSSRYLVKRTGEKVFLECVQDMDHENMFWYRQDPGLGLRLIYFSYDVKMKEKGDIPEGYSVSREKKERFSLILESASTNQTSMYLCASSPPPGGGAYGELFFGEGSRLTVL.

This chain joins TRBV10-3 and TRBJ1-6; D gene ambiguous. Germline V gives CDR1 ENHRY, CDR2 SYGVKD. The CDR3 has 13 amino acids. The V end was cut by 7 bases, the J end by 3 bases, with 7 bases between. The CDR3 loop reads CAINEYYNSPLHF. As DNA, the CDR3 is TGTGCCATCAACGAGTACTATAATTCACCCCTCCACTTT.

This rearrangement joins TRBV21-1 to TRBJ2-7; TRBD1, the table's D call, lacks a check against the DNA. TRBV21-1 is a pseudogene locus. This CDR3 is built from 13 residues. CDR3 residues: CASSGDRGHEQYF. The CDR3 region has the DNA TGTGCCAGCAGCGGGGACAGGGGTCACGAGCAGTACTTC.

The chain has TRBV10-2 and TRBJ1-1; 12 bases match TRBD1. CDR3 length equals 17 residues. The germline V gene has CDR1 WSHSY and CDR2 SAAADI. V was clipped by 4 bases and J by 1 base; unmatched bases: 7. The CDR3 sequence is CASSGPGQGAANTEAFF. The CDR3 DNA reads as TGCGCCAGCAGTGGGCCGGGACAGGGGGCCGCGAACACTGAAGCTTTCTTT.